The T cell receptor beta chain under discussion was sequenced for a study of CD8 T cells in ankylosing spondylitis. Findings of the study overall: Certain motif variants had earlier been reported in reactive arthritis synovial fluid and blood. Researchers report that disease-linked clones proved CD8+ and relatively rare in peripheral blood. A TCR beta motif of eight or nine highly homologous variants seemed to mark ankylosing spondylitis blood.

This clonotype was observed many times. The antigen remains undetermined. With molecular barcodes, quantitative 5'-RACE was used to make the TCR beta libraries. TCRdb independently ran MiXCR on the 5' RACE reads; one entry per CDR3 protein. The profile covers 750,000 to 850,000 distinct CDR3 sequences, with 12% appearing a single time and about 0.49% taken by the ten largest. This CDR3 comprises 13 residues. Germline values: CDR1 SGHTA, CDR2 FQGNSA. V was cut by 5 bases and J by 12 bases, with 14 bases left in between. This chain links TRBV7-2 with TRBJ1-6; D not resolved. The TCR originated in a male donor with ankylosing spondylitis. The material sequenced was blood, either unsorted or a sorted T cell fraction (not recorded which). CDR3 in DNA: TGTGCCAGCAGCCAAACGGACGGAGTACCCCTCCACTTT. Translated, it gives CASSQTDGVPLHF.